The present TCR beta chain was sequenced within a study of T cell changes during pregnancy in multiple sclerosis. CDR1 is MDHEN and CDR2 is SYDVKM in the germline V gene. The CDR3 runs 17 residues. Trimming at V came to 4 bases and at J to 1 base, leaving 7 bases not matched to a gene. Measured with immunoSEQ multiplex PCR; TCRdb has only the in-frame clones, and not every one. The data hold 85,000 to 130,000 clones, with around nine tenths observed a single time. Sequences were derived from peripheral blood, sampled in the second trimester of pregnancy. The genes are TRBV28 and TRBJ2-2; 9 positions agree with TRBD2. The receptor comes from a female donor with multiple sclerosis, enrolled in a pregnancy study. The CDR3 DNA reads as TGTGCCAGCAGTTCGCCCCTACTAGCGGGGAACACCGGGGAGCTGTTTTTT. Translated, it gives CASSSPLLAGNTGELFF.